The 24 T cell receptor beta chains given below trace back to one sample, sequenced in a study of early T cells in non-severe SARS-CoV-2 infection. In TCRdb, the 5' RACE reads were re-called with MiXCR into one record per CDR3 protein. Here the sample spans roughly 66,000 distinct CDR3 sequences, 9.1% being singletons. The sample consisted of whole blood. The receptors come from an adult who was a healthcare worker with PCR-confirmed SARS-CoV-2 infection or an uninfected control (not recorded which).

In this sample, this clonotype turned up many times. The genes are TRBV20-1 and TRBJ2-1, with unresolved D. V dropped 0 bases and J dropped 0 bases, with 12 bases sitting between them. The CDR3 sequence is 16 residues long. CDR1 is DFQATT and CDR2 is SNEGSKA in the germline V gene (reference sequence). CDR3 residues: CSARDPMTDSYNEQFF. CDR3 bases: TGCAGTGCTAGAGACCCGATGACGGACTCCTACAATGAGCAGTTCTTC.

Only a few counts were recorded for this clonotype. The chain links TRBV6-7 to TRBJ1-5, with a tentative D call TRBD1 (6 bases). TRBV6-7 is designated an ORF whose function remains uncertain. The length of the CDR3 is 13 residues. V was trimmed by 6 bases and J by 4 bases, leaving 10 bases between them. This CDR3 reads CASRGADNQPQHF. The CDR3 DNA sequence: TGTGCCAGCAGGGGGGCAGATAATCAGCCCCAGCATTTT.

Regarding this clonotype: A clone one base away is much larger, so this may be a read error. The chain employs TRBV11-2 and TRBJ2-3, with unresolved D. The V end was cut by 1 base, the J end by 2 bases, with 7 bases between. Germline V lookup: CDR1 SGHAT, CDR2 FQNNGV. The length of the CDR3 is 14 residues. The CDR3 nucleotides are TGTGCCAGCAGCTTAGTTTACGACACAGATACGCAGTATTTT. This sequence encodes CASSLVYDTDTQYF.

The chain joins TRBV6-5 to TRBJ2-7; 10 positions agree with TRBD1. V was clipped by 2 bases and J by 3 bases; unmatched bases: 4. The CDR3 contains 15 residues. CDR1 is MNHEY and CDR2 is SVGAGI in the germline V gene. The DNA for the CDR3 is TGTGCCAGCAGTTACATGACAGGGGGCCGCTACGAGCAGTACTTC. Its protein product is CASSYMTGGRYEQYF.

This clonotype was seen more than once but under ten times. V is TRBV5-1 and J is TRBJ2-5; the D is unclear. V was clipped by 2 bases and J by 3 bases, with 5 bases between them. This CDR3 has 12 amino acids. Per the germline V gene, CDR1 is SGHRS and CDR2 is YFSETQ. The CDR3 region is CASSLEEETQYF. In nucleotides, the CDR3 is TGCGCCAGCAGCTTAGAAGAAGAGACCCAGTACTTC.

This chain joins TRBV10-2 and TRBJ1-6; D remains unclear. This CDR3 comprises 14 residues. Trimming cost V 0 bases and J 10 bases, with 10 bases left between them. Germline lookup yields CDR1 WSHSY and CDR2 SAAADI. Written as DNA, the CDR3 is TGCGCCAGCAGTGAGTCGGAGTCTGACTCACCCCTCCACTTT. Residues: CASSESESDSPLHF.

Relative to its sample, this clonotype is medium-sized. The chain recombines TRBV20-1 with TRBJ2-2, with D possibly matching TRBD1 (7 bases). The CDR3 length is 17 residues. Germline V gene data show CDR1 as DFQATT and CDR2 as SNEGSKA (reference sequence). Trimming took off 3 bases at V and 0 bases at J, with 17 bases between the two ends. The CDR3 DNA reads TGCAGTGCTAGTAGTCCAGGGGGGCGGGCGAACACCGGGGAGCTGTTTTTT. Translating gives CSASSPGGRANTGELFF.

The chain couples TRBV20-1 to TRBJ2-5; D call uncertain. Germline loops: CDR1 DFQATT, CDR2 SNEGSKA (reference sequence). This CDR3 contains 12 residues. The ends were cut back, 6 bases at V and 2 bases at J, with 10 bases in the middle. This CDR3 reads CSAPAIQETQYF. The CDR3 nucleotides are TGCAGTGCCCCCGCCATACAAGAGACCCAGTACTTC.

This clonotype came up a few times. The rearrangement links TRBV12-3 or TRBV12-4 to TRBJ1-1, with D tentatively TRBD1 (5 bases). Trimming left V 7 bases short and J 3 bases short, with 15 bases between. The CDR3 is made up of 14 amino acids. This CDR3 reads CASIWGQVDTEAFF. CDR3 in DNA: TGTGCCAGCATTTGGGGCCAGGTGGACACTGAAGCTTTCTTT.

The J gene is TRBJ2-7, the V gene TRBV29-1; TRBD2 aligns across 11 bases. CDR1 is SQVTM and CDR2 is ANQGSEA in the germline V gene. This CDR3 region has 13 residues. The V and J ends lost 5 bases and 6 bases, in that order; junction bases with no gene match: 6. The CDR3 DNA sequence: TGCAGCGTTCGACTAGCGGGGCCGGGCGAGCAGTACTTC. Translated: CSVRLAGPGEQYF.

This clonotype turned up a few times. V usage is TRBV6-7 and J usage is TRBJ2-7, with TRBD2 matching over 9 bases. TRBV6-7 is sorted into the ORF group, with uncertain function. Trimming at V came to 2 bases and at J to 0 bases, leaving 29 bases not matched to a gene. The CDR3 totals 24 residues. CDR3 protein: CASSYTPAGLASSPYVPSSYEQYF. The CDR3 DNA sequence: TGTGCCAGCAGTTACACCCCCGCGGGACTAGCATCCTCGCCGTATGTGCCGAGCTCCTACGAGCAGTACTTC.

This clonotype was recorded at least ten times. CDR3 DNA sequence: TGTGCCAGCAGTTTTGGCCGGGACTACGAGCAGTACTTC. It translates to CASSFGRDYEQYF. This sequence joins TRBV28 and TRBJ2-7, with D perhaps TRBD2 (5 bases). From germline, CDR1 is MDHEN and CDR2 SYDVKM. V shed 3 bases and J shed 3 bases, with 9 bases lying between them. This CDR3 is built from 13 residues.

This clonotype was seen a few times. The chain couples TRBV6-5 to TRBJ1-4; possibly TRBD1 for D (6 bases). Germline-derived CDR1 and CDR2 are MNHEY and SVGAGI. V was pared by 6 bases and J by 10 bases, with 18 bases between. CDR3 size: 14 residues. CDR3 region: CASSRGSPRGKLFF. The CDR3 region has the DNA TGTGCCAGCAGCCGAGGGTCGCCCAGGGGAAAACTGTTTTTT.

The sample holds many counts of this clonotype. This chain joins TRBV27 and TRBJ2-7; the D gene is possibly TRBD1 (6 bases). Germline loops: CDR1 MNHEY, CDR2 SMNVEV (reference sequence). This CDR3 has 13 residues. Trimming left V 5 bases short and J 5 bases short, with 13 bases between. The CDR3 nucleotides are TGTGCCAGCAGTCGTACAGGGTCCCACGAGCAGTACTTC. This gives the protein CASSRTGSHEQYF.

This clonotype appeared a few times. This chain uses TRBV24-1 with TRBJ2-1, with 10 bases identical to TRBD2. The CDR3 covers 16 residues. V shed 3 bases, J shed 4 bases, and the junction held 5 bases outside the gene matches. Looked up from germline, CDR1 is KGHDR and CDR2 is SFDVKD. CDR3 sequence (DNA): TGTGCCACCAGTGATAGGGGGACTAGCGTTTACAATGAGCAGTTCTTC. Translated: CATSDRGTSVYNEQFF.

This clonotype was seen at least ten times. The chain uses TRBV14 and TRBJ2-3, with 9 nucleotides matching TRBD2. The CDR3 is made up of 14 amino acids. Germline assignment: CDR1 SGHDN and CDR2 FVKESK. The junction had 8 bases not matched to a gene; V was cut back by 8 bases and J by 5 bases. CDR3: CASGPGLAIDTQYF. The CDR3 DNA follows: TGTGCCAGCGGACCGGGACTAGCAATAGATACGCAGTATTTT.

In this sample, this clonotype turned up many times. V and J are TRBV7-3 and TRBJ1-4; possibly TRBD1 for D (6 bases). V gave up 5 bases and J gave up 7 bases, with 11 bases separating them. CDR1 is SGHTA and CDR2 is FQGTGA in the germline V gene. This CDR3 contains 13 residues. Here the CDR3 reads CASSNTRGEKLFF. In DNA form, the CDR3 reads TGTGCCAGCAGCAACACCAGGGGTGAAAAACTGTTTTTT.

Remarks on this clonotype: Germline is not matched at one junction end, which may reflect a read error. The gene calls are TRBV12-3 or TRBV12-4 and TRBJ2-5, with TRBD1 as a possible D gene (5 bases). The CDR3 length is 14 residues. Here the CDR3 reads CASSIAGLGETQYF. The CDR3 bases are TGTGCCAGCAGTATAGCAGGGTTGGGGGAGACCCAGTACTTC.

This clonotype was seen a few times. The V call is TRBV3-1, the J call TRBJ2-2, with D tentatively TRBD1 or TRBD2 (5 bases each). Germline loops: CDR1 LGHDT, CDR2 YNNKEL (reference sequence). The V end lost 4 bases, the J end lost 1 base, and 13 bases lay between the germline ends. This CDR3 comprises 16 residues. The chain's CDR3 is CASSRASTGNTGELFF. The CDR3 DNA is TGTGCCAGCAGCCGGGCTAGCACAGGGAACACCGGGGAGCTGTTTTTT.

This clonotype was seen a handful of times. The rearrangement uses TRBV5-1 and TRBJ2-7; 9 bases line up with TRBD2. The CDR3 spans 18 residues. From germline, CDR1 is SGHRS and CDR2 YFSETQ. Trimming removed 1 base from V and 3 bases from J; junction bases left unmatched: 14. CDR3 amino acids: CASSLTLAGPLEGYEQYF. CDR3 DNA: TGCGCCAGCAGCTTGACTCTAGCGGGACCCCTGGAGGGCTACGAGCAGTACTTC.

There are many counts of this clonotype. V and J are TRBV6-5 and TRBJ2-1; no reliable D call. Germline loops: CDR1 MNHEY, CDR2 SVGAGI. The ends were cut back, 2 bases at V and 6 bases at J, with 11 bases in the middle. The CDR3 is made up of 14 amino acids. CDR3: CASSYGRSFNEQFF. In DNA form, the CDR3 reads TGTGCCAGCAGTTACGGGCGTTCTTTCAATGAGCAGTTCTTC.

This clonotype turned up a few times. This chain connects TRBV6-2 or TRBV6-3 to TRBJ2-7; 9 nucleotides agree with TRBD1. Germline V CDR1 and CDR2: MNHEY, SVGEGT. This CDR3 is built from 16 residues. J was trimmed by 1 base and V by 4 bases; bases with no gene match: 8. The chain's CDR3 is CASSFNGTGLSYEQYF. The DNA of the CDR3 is TGTGCCAGCAGTTTTAACGGGACAGGGCTATCCTACGAGCAGTACTTC.

V is TRBV7-7 and J is TRBJ1-4; no firm D call. Trimming stripped 3 bases from V and 0 bases from J, with 5 bases between. This CDR3 is built from 14 residues. Per the germline V gene, CDR1 is SSHAT and CDR2 is FNYEAQ (reference sequence). The CDR3 region is CASSFSTTNEKLFF. The CDR3 nucleotides read TGTGCCAGCAGCTTTTCGACAACTAATGAAAAACTGTTTTTT. The full variable domain, completed using reference TRBV7-7 and TRBJ1-4, is GAGVSQSPRYKVTKRGQDVTLRCDPISSHATLYWYQQALGQGPEFLTYFNYEAQPDKSGLPSDRFSAERPEGSISTLTIQRTEQRDSAMYRCASSFSTTNEKLFFGSGTQLSVL.

Ten or more counts support this clonotype. The chain combines TRBV2 with TRBJ2-2; 9 nucleotides agree with TRBD1. Trimming at V came to 6 bases and at J to 5 bases, leaving 10 bases not matched to a gene. The CDR3 length is 16 residues. Germline lookup yields CDR1 SNHLY and CDR2 FYNNEI. CDR3 bases: TGTGCCAGCAGGCTCGCCGGGACAGGGCTTACCGGGGAGCTGTTTTTT. It is translated as CASRLAGTGLTGELFF. The full variable domain, its missing parts supplied by reference TRBV2 and TRBJ2-2, is EPEVTQTPSHQVTQMGQEVILRCVPISNHLYFYWYRQILGQKVEFLVSFYNNEISEKSEIFDDQFSVERPDGSNFTLKIRSTKLEDSAMYFCASRLAGTGLTGELFFGEGSRLTVL.